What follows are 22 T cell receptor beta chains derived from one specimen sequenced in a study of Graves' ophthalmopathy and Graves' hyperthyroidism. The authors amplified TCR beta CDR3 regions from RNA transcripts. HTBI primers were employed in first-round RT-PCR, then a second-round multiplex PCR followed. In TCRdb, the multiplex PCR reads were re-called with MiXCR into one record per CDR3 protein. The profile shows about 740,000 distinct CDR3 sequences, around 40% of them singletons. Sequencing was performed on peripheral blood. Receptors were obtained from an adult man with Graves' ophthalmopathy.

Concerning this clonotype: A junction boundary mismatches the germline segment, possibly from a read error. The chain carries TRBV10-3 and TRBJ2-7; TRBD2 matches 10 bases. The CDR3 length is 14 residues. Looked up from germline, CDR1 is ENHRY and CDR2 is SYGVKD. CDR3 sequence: CASSRPSGSYKQYF. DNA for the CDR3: TGTGCCAGCAGCCGACCTAGCGGGAGCTACAAGCAGTACTTC.

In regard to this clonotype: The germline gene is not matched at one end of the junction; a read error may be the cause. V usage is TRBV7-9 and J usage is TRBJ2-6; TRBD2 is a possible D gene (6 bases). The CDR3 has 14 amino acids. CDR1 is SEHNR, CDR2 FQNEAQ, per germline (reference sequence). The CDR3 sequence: CASSPSGGVGTEAF. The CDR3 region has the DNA TGTGCCAGCAGCCCGTCCGGAGGGGTGGGAACTGAAGCTTTC.

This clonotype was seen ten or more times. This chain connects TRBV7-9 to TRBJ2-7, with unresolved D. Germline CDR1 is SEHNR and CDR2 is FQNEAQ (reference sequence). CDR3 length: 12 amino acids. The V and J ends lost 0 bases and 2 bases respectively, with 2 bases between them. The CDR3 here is CASSLAAYEQYF. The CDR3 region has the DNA TGTGCCAGCAGCTTAGCAGCCTACGAGCAGTACTTC.

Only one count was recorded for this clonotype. CDR3 bases: TGCAGTGCTAGAGATCCCTCGGACGGATATCAGCCCCAGTACTTC. Residues: CSARDPSDGYQPQYF. The chain couples TRBV20-1 to TRBJ2-5; D is undetermined. This CDR3 has 15 amino acids. CDR1 and CDR2 (germline): DFQATT, SNEGSKA (reference sequence). V lost 0 bases to trimming and J lost 9 bases, with 20 bases between them.

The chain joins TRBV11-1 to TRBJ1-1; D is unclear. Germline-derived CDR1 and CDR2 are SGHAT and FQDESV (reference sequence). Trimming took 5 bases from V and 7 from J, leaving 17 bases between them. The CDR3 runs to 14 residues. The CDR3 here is CASSLSVAPGEAFF. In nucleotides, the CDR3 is TGTGCCAGCAGCCTCTCAGTAGCTCCAGGTGAAGCTTTCTTT.

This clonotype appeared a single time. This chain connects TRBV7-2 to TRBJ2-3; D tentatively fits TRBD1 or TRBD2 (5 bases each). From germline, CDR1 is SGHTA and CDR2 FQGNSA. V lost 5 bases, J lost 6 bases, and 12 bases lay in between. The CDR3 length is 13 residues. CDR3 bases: TGTGCCAGCAGCCTCGACGGGGCGGATACGCAGTATTTT. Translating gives CASSLDGADTQYF.

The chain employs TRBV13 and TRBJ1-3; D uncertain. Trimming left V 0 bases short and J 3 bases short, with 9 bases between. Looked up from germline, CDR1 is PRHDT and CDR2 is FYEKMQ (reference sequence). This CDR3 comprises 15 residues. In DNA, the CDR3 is TGTGCCAGCAGCTTAGGGCACATGGTTGGAAACACCATATATTTT. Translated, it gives CASSLGHMVGNTIYF. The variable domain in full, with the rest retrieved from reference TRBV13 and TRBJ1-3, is AAGVIQSPRHLIKEKRETATLKCYPIPRHDTVYWYQQGPGQDPQFLISFYEKMQSDKGSIPDRFSAQQFSDYHSELNMSSLELGDSALYFCASSLGHMVGNTIYFGEGSWLTVV.

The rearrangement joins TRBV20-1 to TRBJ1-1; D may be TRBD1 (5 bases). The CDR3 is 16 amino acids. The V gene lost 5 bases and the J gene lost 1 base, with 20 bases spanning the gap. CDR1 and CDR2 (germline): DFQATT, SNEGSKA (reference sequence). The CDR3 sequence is CSARQPGNDRNTEAFF. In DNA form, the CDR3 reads TGCAGTGCTCGCCAACCAGGAAATGACAGGAACACTGAAGCTTTCTTT.

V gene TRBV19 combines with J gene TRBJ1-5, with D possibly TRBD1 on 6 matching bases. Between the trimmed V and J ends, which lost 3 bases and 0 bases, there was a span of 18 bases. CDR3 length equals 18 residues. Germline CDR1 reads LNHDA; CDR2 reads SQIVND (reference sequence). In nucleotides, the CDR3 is TGTGCCAGTAGTATGGGCCAGGGGAGGGGGTATAGCAATCAGCCCCAGCATTTT. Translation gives CASSMGQGRGYSNQPQHF.

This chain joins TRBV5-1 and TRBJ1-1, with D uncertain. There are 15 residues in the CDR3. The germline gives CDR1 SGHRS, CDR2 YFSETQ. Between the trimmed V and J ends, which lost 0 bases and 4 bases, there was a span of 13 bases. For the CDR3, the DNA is TGCGCCAGCAGCTTGGTTGACACGAGGGTCACTGAAGCTTTCTTT. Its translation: CASSLVDTRVTEAFF. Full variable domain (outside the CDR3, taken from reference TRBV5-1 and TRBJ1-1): KAGVTQTPRYLIKTRGQQVTLSCSPISGHRSVSWYQQTPGQGLQFLFEYFSETQRNKGNFPGRFSGRQFSNSRSEMNVSTLELGDSALYLCASSLVDTRVTEAFFGQGTRLTVV.

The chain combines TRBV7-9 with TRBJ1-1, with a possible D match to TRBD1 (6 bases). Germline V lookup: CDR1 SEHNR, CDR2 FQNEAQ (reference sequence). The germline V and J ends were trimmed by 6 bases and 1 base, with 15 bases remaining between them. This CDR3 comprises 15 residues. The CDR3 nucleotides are TGTGCCAGCAGGAATAGCGGACAGAGGAACACTGAAGCTTTCTTT. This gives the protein CASRNSGQRNTEAFF.

The CDR3 is CASSSGTDFYEQYF. The CDR3 DNA is TGTGCCAGCAGCTCCGGGACCGATTTCTACGAGCAGTACTTC. This chain uses TRBV9 with TRBJ2-7, with D possibly being TRBD1 or TRBD2 (5 bases each). This CDR3 spans 14 amino acids. CDR1 and CDR2 (germline): SGDLS, YYNGEE. Trimming cost V 4 bases and J 3 bases, with 14 bases left between them.

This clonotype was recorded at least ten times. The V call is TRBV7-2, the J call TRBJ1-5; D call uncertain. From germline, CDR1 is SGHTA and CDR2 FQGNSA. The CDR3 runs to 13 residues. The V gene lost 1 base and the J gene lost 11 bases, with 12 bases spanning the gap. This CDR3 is CASSLVGEWSQHF. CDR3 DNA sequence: TGTGCCAGCAGCTTAGTCGGGGAGTGGTCCCAGCATTTT.

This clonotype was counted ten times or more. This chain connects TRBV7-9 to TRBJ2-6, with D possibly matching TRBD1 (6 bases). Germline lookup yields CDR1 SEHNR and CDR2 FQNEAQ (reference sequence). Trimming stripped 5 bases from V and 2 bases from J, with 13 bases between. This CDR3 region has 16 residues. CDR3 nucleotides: TGTGCCAGCAGCGTACTGGGGGCGACTGGGGCCAACGTCCTGACTTTC. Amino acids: CASSVLGATGANVLTF.

The CDR3 reads CASSENSGLAGGVREQYF. The CDR3 DNA follows: TGTGCCAGCAGCGAAAACTCGGGACTAGCGGGAGGTGTTCGCGAGCAGTACTTC. The V gene is TRBV7-9, the J gene TRBJ2-7; 15 positions match TRBD2. Germline V gene lookup returns CDR1 SEHNR and CDR2 FQNEAQ (reference sequence). CDR3 length: 18 residues. After removal of 5 bases from V and 6 bases from J, the junction contained 14 bases not matched to a gene.

In DNA form, the CDR3 reads TGTGCCAGCTTCGCCCCCGGACTAGCGGGAGTCGAGACCCAGTACTTC. Its translation is CASFAPGLAGVETQYF. V usage is TRBV7-2 and J usage is TRBJ2-5, with 13 bases lining up with TRBD2. Per germline, CDR1 SGHTA and CDR2 FQGNSA. CDR3 size: 16 residues. V lost 8 bases to trimming and J lost 5 bases; unmatched junction nucleotides: 11. Looking up the rest from reference TRBV7-2 and TRBJ2-5 gives the full variable domain: GAGVSQSPSNKVTEKGKDVELRCDPISGHTALYWYRQSLGQGLEFLIYFQGNSAPDKSGLPSDRFSAERTGGSVSTLTIQRTQQEDSAVYLCASFAPGLAGVETQYFGPGTRLLVL.

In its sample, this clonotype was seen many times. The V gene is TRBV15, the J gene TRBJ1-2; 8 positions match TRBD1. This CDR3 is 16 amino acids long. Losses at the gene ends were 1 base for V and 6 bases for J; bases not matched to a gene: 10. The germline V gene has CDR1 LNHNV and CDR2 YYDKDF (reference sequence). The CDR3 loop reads CATSRGGQGVSNGYTF. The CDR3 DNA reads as TGTGCCACCAGCAGAGGAGGACAGGGTGTTTCTAATGGCTACACCTTC.

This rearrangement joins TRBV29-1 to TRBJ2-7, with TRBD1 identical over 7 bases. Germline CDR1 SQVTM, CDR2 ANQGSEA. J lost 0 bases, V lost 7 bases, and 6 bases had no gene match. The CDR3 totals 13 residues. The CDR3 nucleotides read TGCAGCGCTTTGGGGACAGACTCCTACGAGCAGTACTTC. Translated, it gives CSALGTDSYEQYF.

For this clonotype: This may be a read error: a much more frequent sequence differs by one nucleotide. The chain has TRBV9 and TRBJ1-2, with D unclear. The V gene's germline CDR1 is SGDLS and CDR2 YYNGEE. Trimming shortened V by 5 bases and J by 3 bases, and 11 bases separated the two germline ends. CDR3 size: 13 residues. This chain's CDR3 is CASRGVGDYGYTF. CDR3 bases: TGTGCCAGCAGGGGAGTGGGTGACTATGGCTACACCTTC.

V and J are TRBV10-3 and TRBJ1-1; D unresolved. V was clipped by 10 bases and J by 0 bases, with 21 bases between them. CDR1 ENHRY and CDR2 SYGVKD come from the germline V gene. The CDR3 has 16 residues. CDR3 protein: CASSPHTLRMNTEAFF. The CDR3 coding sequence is TGTGCCAGCAGCCCCCACACCTTACGAATGAACACTGAAGCTTTCTTT.

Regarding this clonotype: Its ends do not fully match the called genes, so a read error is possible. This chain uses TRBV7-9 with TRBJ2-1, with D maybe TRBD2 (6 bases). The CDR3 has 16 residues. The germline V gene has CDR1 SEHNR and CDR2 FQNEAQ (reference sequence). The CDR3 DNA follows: TGCGCCAGCAGCCCCCCGGGGGAGCTGAGGGACAATGAGCAGTTCTTC. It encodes CASSPPGELRDNEQFF.

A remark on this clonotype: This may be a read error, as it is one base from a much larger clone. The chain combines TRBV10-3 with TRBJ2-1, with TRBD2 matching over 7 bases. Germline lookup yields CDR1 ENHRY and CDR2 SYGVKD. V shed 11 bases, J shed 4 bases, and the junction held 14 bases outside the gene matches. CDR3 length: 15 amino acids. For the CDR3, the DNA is TGTGCCGTCACATCCTCCCGGGAGGTTTACAATGAGCAGTTCTTC. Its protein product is CAVTSSREVYNEQFF.